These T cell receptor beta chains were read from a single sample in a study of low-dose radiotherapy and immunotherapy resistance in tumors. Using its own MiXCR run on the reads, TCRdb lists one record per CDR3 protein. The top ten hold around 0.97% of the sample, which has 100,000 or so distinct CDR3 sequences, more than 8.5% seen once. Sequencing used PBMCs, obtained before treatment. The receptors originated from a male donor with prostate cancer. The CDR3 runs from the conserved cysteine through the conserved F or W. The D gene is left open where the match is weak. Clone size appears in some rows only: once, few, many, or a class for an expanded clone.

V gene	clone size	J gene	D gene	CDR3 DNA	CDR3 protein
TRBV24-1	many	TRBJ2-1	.	TGTGCCACCAGTGATCCGGGACGGACTTTGTACAATGAGCAGTTCTTC	CATSDPGRTLYNEQFF
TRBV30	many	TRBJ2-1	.	TGTGCCTGGAGTGTACCTGGCCGGGACGCCCGAGAGCAGTTCTTC	CAWSVPGRDAREQFF
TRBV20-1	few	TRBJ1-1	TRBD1	TGCAGTGCTAGGGGACAGGGGCGGAACACTGAAGCTTTCTTT	CSARGQGRNTEAFF
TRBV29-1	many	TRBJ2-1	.	TGCAGCGTTGCGGGGGGCGCCTACAATGAGCAGTTCTTC	CSVAGGAYNEQFF
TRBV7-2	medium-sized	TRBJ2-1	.	TGTGCCAGCAGCTTTCGTCGGAGGCCGAACAATGAGCAGTTCTTC	CASSFRRRPNNEQFF
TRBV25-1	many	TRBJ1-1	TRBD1	TGTGCCAGCAGTGCGCCGGGACAGATGAACACTGAAGCTTTCTTT	CASSAPGQMNTEAFF
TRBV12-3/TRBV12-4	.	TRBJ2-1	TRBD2	TGTGCCAGCAGGCCGACTAGCGGGAGGAACAATGAGCAGTTCTTC	CASRPTSGRNNEQFF
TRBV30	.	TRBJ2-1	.	TGTGCCTGGAGTCCGGACACGGACCGTTACAATGAGCAGTTCTTC	CAWSPDTDRYNEQFF
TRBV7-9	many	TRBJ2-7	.	TGTGCCAGCAGCTCGGCGACAGTGCAGCTTTACGAGCAGTACTTC	CASSSATVQLYEQYF
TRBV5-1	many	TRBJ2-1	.	TGCGCCAGCAGCGGGGGGCCTGCCTACAATGAGCAGTTCTTC	CASSGGPAYNEQFF
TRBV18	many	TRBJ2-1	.	TGTGCCAGCTCACCACCCCAGGCGTACTACAATGAGCAGTTCTTC	CASSPPQAYYNEQFF
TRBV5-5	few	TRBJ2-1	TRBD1	TGTGCCAGCAGCTTGAGGGGTGACAGGGGTATCGGTGAGCAGTTCTTC	CASSLRGDRGIGEQFF
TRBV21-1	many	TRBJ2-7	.	TGTGCCAGCAGCAAAGCTGCAGGGGAGGGACTAGCGGGAGAATACGAGCAGTACTTC	CASSKAAGEGLAGEYEQYF
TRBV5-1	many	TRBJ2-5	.	TGCGCCAGCAGCTTGGGGGGATCCCAGGAGACCCAGTACTTC	CASSLGGSQETQYF
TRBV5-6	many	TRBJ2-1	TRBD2	TGTGCCAGCAGCTTGGCCAGGCTAGCGGGAGGGGGGTACAATGAGCAGTTCTTC	CASSLARLAGGGYNEQFF
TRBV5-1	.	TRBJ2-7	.	TGCGCCAGCCGCCTACGTGGCGAGCAGTACTTC	CASRLRGEQYF
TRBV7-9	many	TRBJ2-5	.	TGTGCCAGCAGCTTAGCTCGGGAACAAGAGACCCAGTACTTC	CASSLAREQETQYF
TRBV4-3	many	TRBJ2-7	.	TGCGCCAGCAGGCAGGGAGCCCCCTACTACGAGCAGTACTTC	CASRQGAPYYEQYF
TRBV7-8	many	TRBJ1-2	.	TGTGCCAGCAGCTTAGCCCCTGGGACATTCAACTATGGCTACACCTTC	CASSLAPGTFNYGYTF
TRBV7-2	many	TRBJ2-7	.	TGTGCCAGCAGCTCCCCCCTTGCCCACGAGCAGTACTTC	CASSSPLAHEQYF
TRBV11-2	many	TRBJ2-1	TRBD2	TGTGCCAGCAGCTTAGATGGGCGGGGGGGAGCGGCGCATTACAATGAGCAGTTCTTC	CASSLDGRGGAAHYNEQFF
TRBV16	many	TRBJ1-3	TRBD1	TGTGCCAGCAGCCAATCCGTTGCCGGACAGGGGTCTGGAAACACCATATATTTT	CASSQSVAGQGSGNTIYF